This T cell receptor (beta chain) is drawn from a study of Graves' ophthalmopathy and Graves' hyperthyroidism. TCR beta CDR3 amplification used RNA transcripts. Second-round multiplex PCR followed a first-round RT-PCR using HTBI primers. Via MiXCR, TCRdb re-called the multiplex PCR reads, giving one row per CDR3 protein. The table has a few hundred thousand distinct CDR3 sequences, approximately 20% seen once; the top ten hold 1.5% to 2%. Only a few counts were recorded for this clonotype. Germline-derived CDR1 and CDR2 are SGDLS and YYNGEE. This CDR3 is built from 12 residues. Trimming took 4 bases from V and 4 from J, leaving 8 bases between them.

The TCR comes from a woman aged 18-29 years with Graves' ophthalmopathy. The chain uses TRBV9 and TRBJ1-1, with unresolved D. The material sequenced was peripheral blood. The CDR3 DNA sequence: TGTGCCAGCAGCACCCCGTCCACTGAAGCTTTCTTT. Translated, it gives CASSTPSTEAFF.